The TCR beta chain described here comes from a study of blood T cell repertoires in COVID-19 (dated by TCRdb to the early 2020s). For the study in its entirety: Samples covering the acute and convalescent phases of COVID-19 were provided by collaborators in the United States, Italy and Spain. The material from the prospective study consisted of cDNA or gDNA derived from T cells, B-cell-depleted T cells, or PBMCs. Subjects who had been exposed to COVID-19, were actively infected with it, or had recovered from it provided the deeply sampled blood TCRbeta repertoires that made up the dataset. The repertoires were released in a freely available public database meant as a resource for research on the immune response to SARS-CoV-2. The samples were drawn from the first 160 participants of the ongoing ImmuneRACE study and from some 1,300 subjects provided by 6 global collaborators. A de-identified subject ID, COVID-19 status, age in years and sex were almost always included in the sample metadata. Where available, HLA class I and class II types were obtained from metadata supplied by the sample provider rather than from assay-based typing. Broader findings and caveats from the paper: The amount of clinical and demographic metadata varied by source and participant and was provided uncurated.

In the case of this clone: The clone's antigen remains unknown. One base away there is no much larger clone; base qualities are not given.

Enrolling through a virtual design, the prospective study's participants ranged in age from roughly 18 to 95 years and lived across about two dozen United States geographic areas. Cohort assignment in the prospective study relied on participant-reported clinical history from a screening survey and a study questionnaire. In the prospective study, whole blood, serum and a nasopharyngeal or oropharyngeal swab were collected from each participant by mobile phlebotomists. Participants in the prospective study had the option to provide additional blood draws and questionnaires over a roughly two-month period. Before DNA extraction, blood samples from the prospective study were shipped at room temperature or frozen. The immunoSEQ Assay, a bias-controlled multiplex PCR, was used to amplify TCRbeta CDR3 regions from genomic DNA. Concerning the study's data processing: The number of nucleated cells in each sample was estimated from the amplification of reference gene primers within the assay. To quantify the absolute abundance of each unique TCRbeta CDR3 rearrangement, sequence reads were collapsed and filtered. For each sample, productive Simpson clonality was calculated by taking the square root of Simpson's diversity index across productive rearrangements. TCRdb limited this immuneACCESS table to in-frame rearrangements with V and J called. A share of clones is missing; checked studies link under half to unresolved V genes, and the rest is unexplained. V and J calls plus clone size are reproduced from that table; the DNA served to infer D and trimming. The sample table lists over 200,000 clones, around 92% of them with a count of one. The top ten constitute 3.5% to 4% of the sample.

The source is a woman in her twenties or thirties with acute COVID-19. Sequencing input: PBMCs or T cells enriched from blood (not recorded which).

The DNA reads as follows: TGTGCCAGCGCGCAGGGGCGAACCGGGGAGCTGTTTTTT. Translated, this gives CASAQGRTGELFF. The chain is made from TRBV27 and TRBJ2-2; perhaps TRBD1 is the D gene, with 6 bases matching. The CDR3 sequence holds 13 residues, the cysteine and phenylalanine included. Only the CDR3 DNA is retained, 39 bases long and in frame from the first base. Cut back by 8 bases and 5 bases, the V and J ends lie 12 bases apart. Reading the germline V gene (reference sequence) gives CDR1 MNHEY and CDR2 SMNVEV.